The 26 T cell receptor beta chains below all came from one sample that was sequenced in a study of blood T cell repertoires in COVID-19. Only in-frame clones appear in the TCRdb table, and some are missing; sequencing was by immunoSEQ multiplex PCR. The sample has about 270,000 clones; approximately 85% are singletons. Sequenced material: peripheral blood. The receptor set was obtained from a human donor in a cohort sampled during active COVID-19.

The chain carries TRBV7-2 and TRBJ2-3; TRBD2 aligns across 9 bases. The CDR3 covers 15 residues. Germline CDR1 reads SGHTA; CDR2 reads FQGNSA. Trimming took 4 bases from V and 2 from J; bases not matched to a gene: 4. The CDR3 DNA reads TGTGCCAGCAGCTCCCCTAGCGGGATCACAGATACGCAGTATTTT. Encoded protein: CASSSPSGITDTQYF.

The chain couples TRBV2 to TRBJ2-1; D gene ambiguous. The CDR3 has 15 amino acids. Trimming shortened V by 6 bases and J by 4 bases, and 16 bases separated the two germline ends. Germline values: CDR1 SNHLY, CDR2 FYNNEI. CDR3 protein: CASSLENVAYNEQFF. In nucleotides, the CDR3 is TGTGCCAGCAGCCTAGAAAATGTGGCTTACAATGAGCAGTTCTTC. The variable domain in full, with the rest retrieved from reference TRBV2 and TRBJ2-1, is EPEVTQTPSHQVTQMGQEVILRCVPISNHLYFYWYRQILGQKVEFLVSFYNNEISEKSEIFDDQFSVERPDGSNFTLKIRSTKLEDSAMYFCASSLENVAYNEQFFGPGTRLTVL.

This sequence joins TRBV9 and TRBJ2-5, with D tentatively TRBD2 (7 bases). V was shortened by 4 bases and J by 4 bases, with 23 bases between the two germline ends. The CDR3 spans 17 residues. Per the germline V gene, CDR1 is SGDLS and CDR2 is YYNGEE. Written as DNA, the CDR3 is TGTGCCAGCAGCCCCTACGGTGGCAGGGGCGGGGGAGAGACCCAGTACTTC. Protein sequence: CASSPYGGRGGGETQYF.

The chain employs TRBV5-1 and TRBJ2-1, with TRBD1 matching 10 bases. The CDR3 consists of 14 residues. V lost 6 bases to trimming and J lost 5 bases; unmatched junction nucleotides: 5. Germline V gene data show CDR1 as SGHRS and CDR2 as YFSETQ. In DNA, the CDR3 is TGCGCCAGCATCCGGGACAGGGGTAACAATGAGCAGTTCTTC. It translates to CASIRDRGNNEQFF.

The V gene is TRBV28, the J gene TRBJ2-7; TRBD2 aligns across 8 bases. Germline CDR1 and CDR2: MDHEN and SYDVKM. Losses at the gene ends were 3 bases for V and 5 bases for J; bases not matched to a gene: 12. The CDR3 extends over 16 amino acids. CDR3 DNA sequence: TGTGCCAGCAGTTTTGTGGCAGCGGGAGTAACGGACGAGCAGTACTTC. It encodes CASSFVAAGVTDEQYF.

The gene calls are TRBV28 and TRBJ1-5; no clear D gene. In germline, CDR1 is MDHEN, CDR2 SYDVKM. The CDR3 length is 15 residues. Trimming cost V 8 bases and J 6 bases, with 20 bases left between them. The CDR3 reads CASLGFPTGSQPQHF. CDR3 coding DNA: TGTGCCAGCCTTGGATTTCCGACGGGAAGTCAGCCCCAGCATTTT.

The CDR3 nucleotides read TGTGCCAGTAGGACAGGGAGTAGTAACTATGGCTACACCTTC. Translated: CASRTGSSNYGYTF. The V call is TRBV19, the J call TRBJ1-2; the match to TRBD1 covers 7 bases. Germline V CDR1 and CDR2: LNHDA, SQIVND (reference sequence). The CDR3 is 14 residues long. V dropped 6 bases and J dropped 1; count of bases not matched to a gene: 5.

The chain has TRBV10-2 and TRBJ1-5, with D unresolved. The CDR3 consists of 13 residues. Germline assignment: CDR1 WSHSY and CDR2 SAAADI. Trimming removed 4 bases at V and 0 bases at J, with 4 bases between. Here the CDR3 reads CASSAHSNQPQHF. CDR3 nucleotide sequence: TGCGCCAGCAGTGCACATAGCAATCAGCCCCAGCATTTT.

This sequence joins TRBV14 and TRBJ2-1; possible D gene TRBD2, 6 bases. V lost 2 bases to trimming and J lost 9 bases, with 17 bases between them. CDR3 size: 15 residues. CDR1 is SGHDN, CDR2 FVKESK, per germline. The CDR3 DNA follows: TGTGCCAGCAGCCAACGACTCGCGGCGGGGAGTGAGCAGTTCTTC. Protein: CASSQRLAAGSEQFF.

The CDR3 sequence is CSASEVSGNEQFF. As DNA, the CDR3 is TGCAGTGCTAGTGAGGTTAGCGGCAATGAGCAGTTCTTC. The V and J genes are TRBV20-1 and TRBJ2-1; TRBD2 is a possible D gene (6 bases). The CDR3 length is 13 residues. Trimming took off 3 bases at V and 6 bases at J, with 12 bases between the two ends. Germline CDR1 is DFQATT and CDR2 is SNEGSKA (reference sequence).

This chain joins TRBV16 and TRBJ2-6; D remains unclear. Deletions cut 4 bases from V and 2 bases from J, with 12 bases between. There are 16 residues in the CDR3. Germline V lookup: CDR1 KGHSY, CDR2 FQNENV. The chain's CDR3 is CASSPYSGPGANVLTF. CDR3 DNA: TGTGCCAGCAGCCCCTATTCAGGTCCTGGGGCCAACGTCCTGACTTTC.

The rearrangement links TRBV9 to TRBJ2-1; 8 bases match TRBD2. V gave up 5 bases and J gave up 1 base; unmatched junction bases: 5. This CDR3 is built from 15 residues. Germline V CDR1 and CDR2: SGDLS, YYNGEE. CDR3 DNA sequence: TGTGCCAGCAGTCGCGGGAGGAGTTCCTACAATGAGCAGTTCTTC. Amino acids: CASSRGRSSYNEQFF.

This chain uses TRBV18 with TRBJ2-3; tentatively, D is TRBD2 (5 bases). The germline V gene encodes CDR1 KGHSH and CDR2 LQKENI. CDR3 size: 16 residues. V was trimmed by 5 bases and J by 1 base, leaving 16 bases between them. The CDR3 spells CASSSGGPLGTDTQYF. Here the CDR3 DNA reads TGTGCCAGCTCATCGGGCGGGCCTTTAGGCACAGATACGCAGTATTTT.

The chain uses TRBV5-1 and TRBJ2-5; possible D gene TRBD1, 6 bases. Trimming took 6 bases from V and 5 from J, leaving 20 bases between them. Germline CDR1 is SGHRS and CDR2 is YFSETQ. The CDR3 length is 15 residues. The CDR3: CASTPSGATLETQYF. The CDR3, as DNA: TGCGCCAGCACCCCTTCAGGGGCGACCCTGGAGACCCAGTACTTC.

The chain employs TRBV6-6 and TRBJ2-7; 7 bases fit TRBD2. The germline V gene has CDR1 MNHNY and CDR2 SVGAGI (reference sequence). J lost 6 bases, V lost 6 bases, and 8 bases had no gene match. This CDR3 has 13 residues. The CDR3 sequence: CASRPGGEGEQYF. CDR3 sequence (DNA): TGTGCCAGCAGGCCTGGAGGGGAGGGCGAGCAGTACTTC.

The chain links TRBV28 to TRBJ2-7; D is possibly TRBD2 (6 bases). V lost 10 bases to trimming and J lost 0 bases, with 13 bases between them. Germline CDR1 is MDHEN and CDR2 is SYDVKM. The CDR3 extends over 13 amino acids. The CDR3 nucleotides are TGTGCCACCTATGGAGGGACCTCCTACGAGCAGTACTTC. Encoded protein: CATYGGTSYEQYF.

The chain combines TRBV28 with TRBJ1-2; D is unresolved. Germline assignment: CDR1 MDHEN and CDR2 SYDVKM. V lost 6 bases, J lost 4 bases, and 9 bases lay in between. CDR3 length: 12 amino acids. The chain's CDR3 is CASRTASYGYTF. The CDR3, as DNA: TGTGCCAGCAGGACTGCCAGCTATGGCTACACCTTC.

This clone was observed once. This CDR3 is CASSPPPGGPTGELFF. Written as DNA, the CDR3 is TGTGCCAGCAGCCCCCCGCCGGGGGGCCCCACCGGGGAGCTGTTTTTT. The chain uses TRBV13 and TRBJ2-2, with D maybe TRBD2 (7 bases). V lost 5 bases, J lost 4 bases, and 17 bases lay in between. Looked up from germline, CDR1 is PRHDT and CDR2 is FYEKMQ (reference sequence). The CDR3 has 16 residues.

The V call is TRBV3-1 (or the pseudogene TRBV3-2), the J call TRBJ2-3; TRBD1 might be the D (6 bases). V shed 4 bases and J shed 6 bases, with 8 bases lying between them. The CDR3 is 12 residues long. Germline loops: CDR1 LGHDT, CDR2 YNNKEL (reference sequence). The CDR3 nucleotides read TGTGCCAGCAGCCTAAGGGGGGATACGCAGTATTTT. Its translation is CASSLRGDTQYF.

The gene calls are TRBV5-4 and TRBJ1-1, with D perhaps matching TRBD1 (6 bases). Germline lookup yields CDR1 SGHNT and CDR2 YYREEE (reference sequence). This CDR3 comprises 14 residues. Trimming took off 2 bases at V and 1 base at J, with 9 bases between the two ends. The CDR3 DNA reads as TGTGCCAGCAGCTTTCAGGGGTCGAACACTGAAGCTTTCTTT. It specifies CASSFQGSNTEAFF.

This clone was seen more than once but under ten times. V is TRBV2 and J is TRBJ2-7, with TRBD1 as a possible D gene (5 bases). Trimming took off 1 base at V and 1 base at J, with 8 bases between the two ends. CDR1 is SNHLY, CDR2 FYNNEI, per germline. This CDR3 spans 14 amino acids. The chain's CDR3 is CASSEDRRSYEQYF. The CDR3 region has the DNA TGTGCCAGCAGTGAAGACAGGCGATCCTACGAGCAGTACTTC.

The chain employs TRBV6-5 and TRBJ1-6, with 7 bases lining up with TRBD1. Looked up from germline, CDR1 is MNHEY and CDR2 is SVGAGI. V was pared by 10 bases and J by 13 bases, with 19 bases of the junction left unmatched. CDR3 length: 15 residues. Here the CDR3 DNA reads TGTGCCACAAGGAGGGGACGACAGGGTACGTCCCCCCTCCACTTT. It encodes CATRRGRQGTSPLHF.

The chain is built from TRBV5-6 and TRBJ1-2, with TRBD1 as a possible D gene (6 bases). In germline, CDR1 is SGHDT, CDR2 YYEEEE. V lost 0 bases and J 6 bases, leaving 9 bases between the germline ends. This CDR3 spans 13 amino acids. CDR3 DNA sequence: TGTGCCAGCAGCTTGGTCAGGGGAGATGGCTACACCTTC. It is translated as CASSLVRGDGYTF.

The table lists this clone with a count of one. The chain combines TRBV7-6 with TRBJ1-1; D gene unclear. This CDR3 spans 13 amino acids. V shed 4 bases and J shed 3 bases, with 9 bases lying between them. Germline-derived CDR1 and CDR2 are SGHVS and FNYEAQ. As DNA, the CDR3 is TGTGCCAGCAGCTCCTCCCGTTACACTGAAGCTTTCTTT. Its translation is CASSSSRYTEAFF.

J is TRBJ2-2 and V is TRBV5-5; a possible D gene is TRBD1 (6 bases). Between the trimmed V and J ends, which lost 4 bases and 4 bases, there was a span of 14 bases. The germline gives CDR1 SGHKS, CDR2 YYEKEE (reference sequence). The CDR3 spans 15 residues. The DNA for the CDR3 is TGTGCCAGCAGCGAGACGGGACAACGCACCGGGGAGCTGTTTTTT. Protein product: CASSETGQRTGELFF.

This rearrangement joins TRBV6-5 to TRBJ1-2, with 11 positions matching TRBD1. The CDR3 has 14 amino acids. In germline, CDR1 is MNHEY, CDR2 SVGAGI. Trimming removed 3 bases from V and 8 bases from J; junction bases left unmatched: 5. In nucleotides, the CDR3 is TGTGCCAGCAGTTATGGGGACAGGGGGGGCGGCTACACCTTC. It yields the protein CASSYGDRGGGYTF.